A single sample is the source of the 29 T cell receptor beta chains below, sequenced in a study of CXCR3-negative and CXCR3-positive naive CD8 T cells. 5' RACE that incorporated UMI labels was used to prepare the TRB cDNA libraries. TCRdb re-called the 5' RACE reads and shows each CDR3 protein once, DNA omitted. The data show around 56,000 distinct CDR3 sequences, and the top ten clones hold 0.4% to 0.5%. Sequenced material: naive CXCR3- CD8+ T cells from blood. Subset given: CD45RO-CCR7+CD27+CD95- naive CD8+ T cells lacking CXCR3 (TNR3-). The receptors originated from a human donor in good health. Some clones in this sample may be carry-over from other donors' samples.

V is TRBV7-3 and J is TRBJ1-1; the D call of TRBD1 rests on TCRdb alone, since no DNA is present to check it. The CDR3 loop spans 14 amino acids. The germline gives CDR1 SGHTA, CDR2 FQGTGA. The CDR3 loop reads CASSLIVRGREAFF.

This chain connects TRBV29-1 to TRBJ2-4; no DNA is available, so the TRBD1 call from TCRdb remains unchecked. This CDR3 has 15 residues. CDR1 SQVTM and CDR2 ANQGSEA come from the germline V gene. The CDR3 region is CSVVWGGEAQNIQYF.

This chain connects TRBV5-6 to TRBJ1-2; TCRdb's assignment of TRBD1 cannot be checked, as there is no DNA. This CDR3 contains 13 residues. Germline V CDR1 and CDR2: SGHDT, YYEEEE. CDR3 region: CASSARGLFGYTF.

The chain has TRBV13 and TRBJ1-6; the D call of TRBD1 rests on TCRdb alone, since no DNA is present to check it. CDR3 length equals 15 residues. Germline V lookup: CDR1 PRHDT, CDR2 FYEKMQ (reference sequence). The CDR3 here is CASSSTELRDSPLHF.

This sequence joins TRBV29-1 and TRBJ2-7. Germline CDR1 and CDR2: SQVTM and ANQGSEA. The CDR3 is 12 residues long. The chain's CDR3 is CSVKDRTYEQYF.

The chain recombines TRBV20-1 with TRBJ2-1; absent DNA, TCRdb's TRBD2 call cannot be checked. Germline assignment: CDR1 DFQATT and CDR2 SNEGSKA (reference sequence). The length of the CDR3 is 17 residues. CDR3 loop: CSARGRGASRSYNEQFF.

The J gene is TRBJ1-1, the V gene TRBV20-1; TCRdb proposes TRBD1, but this gene call is untestable without DNA. The CDR3 loop spans 15 amino acids. Germline CDR1 is DFQATT and CDR2 is SNEGSKA (reference sequence). The CDR3 region is CSARNYDLSNTEAFF.

The genes are TRBV9 and TRBJ1-1. Germline V gives CDR1 SGDLS, CDR2 YYNGEE. The CDR3 spans 14 residues. The CDR3 loop reads CASSVGRSNTEAFF. The complete variable domain, with remaining parts taken from reference TRBV9 and TRBJ1-1, reads DSGVTQTPKHLITATGQRVTLRCSPRSGDLSVYWYQQSLDQGLQFLIQYYNGEERAKGNILERFSAQQFPDLHSELNLSSLELGDSALYFCASSVGRSNTEAFFGQGTRLTVV.

V usage is TRBV7-8 and J usage is TRBJ2-7; the D call of TRBD2 rests on TCRdb alone, since no DNA is present to check it. CDR1 and CDR2 from the germline V gene are SGHVS and FQNEAQ. This CDR3 has 14 residues. The CDR3 spells CASSPRGEAYEQYF.

This chain uses TRBV3-1 with TRBJ2-6. The CDR3 contains 18 residues. Germline CDR1 and CDR2: LGHDT and YNNKEL (reference sequence). The CDR3 loop is CASSPLGFTDPGANVLTF. The variable domain in full, with the rest retrieved from reference TRBV3-1 and TRBJ2-6, is DTAVSQTPKYLVTQMGNDKSIKCEQNLGHDTMYWYKQDSKKFLKIMFSYNNKELIINETVPNRFSPKSPDKAHLNLHINSLELGDSAVYFCASSPLGFTDPGANVLTFGAGSRLTVL.

The gene calls are TRBV5-6 and TRBJ1-1; the D gene TCRdb calls, TRBD1, cannot be checked with no DNA. In germline, CDR1 is SGHDT, CDR2 YYEEEE. This CDR3 contains 17 residues. This chain's CDR3 is CASSFYSGPEGGSEAFF.

This sequence joins TRBV6-5 and TRBJ2-7; the D gene TCRdb calls, TRBD2, cannot be checked with no DNA. This CDR3 region has 12 residues. Germline V gene lookup returns CDR1 MNHEY and CDR2 SVGAGI. The CDR3 loop reads CASSLRGGEQYF.

The CDR3 region is CASSLSHSYEQYF. V gene TRBV27 combines with J gene TRBJ2-7. This CDR3 has 13 residues. CDR1 and CDR2 from the germline V gene are MNHEY and SMNVEV (reference sequence).

The rearrangement joins TRBV29-1 to TRBJ2-1. Germline-derived CDR1 and CDR2 are SQVTM and ANQGSEA. CDR3 length: 13 amino acids. CDR3 residues: CSVVKSSYNEQFF.

V usage is TRBV5-1 and J usage is TRBJ2-3; as DNA is missing, the TRBD1 call by TCRdb cannot be tested. The CDR3 has 16 residues. Per germline, CDR1 SGHRS and CDR2 YFSETQ. This CDR3 reads CASITGDSPSTDTQYF. Supplemented by reference TRBV5-1 and TRBJ2-3, the full variable domain reads KAGVTQTPRYLIKTRGQQVTLSCSPISGHRSVSWYQQTPGQGLQFLFEYFSETQRNKGNFPGRFSGRQFSNSRSEMNVSTLELGDSALYLCASITGDSPSTDTQYFGPGTRLTVL.

The V gene is TRBV29-1, the J gene TRBJ2-5; the TCRdb call, TRBD1, lacks DNA for checking. In germline, CDR1 is SQVTM, CDR2 ANQGSEA. The length of the CDR3 is 14 residues. The CDR3 sequence: CSVEITGQQETQYF.

The chain combines TRBV29-1 with TRBJ2-7; the TCRdb call, TRBD2, lacks DNA for checking. The CDR3 consists of 16 residues. Per germline, CDR1 SQVTM and CDR2 ANQGSEA. The CDR3 is CSVDVGSLAGTYEQYF.

This chain uses TRBV12-3 or TRBV12-4 with TRBJ2-7. This CDR3 comprises 14 residues. CDR3 in amino acids: CASSLYVDTYEQYF.

V usage is TRBV18 and J usage is TRBJ2-1; as DNA is missing, the TRBD1 call by TCRdb cannot be tested. The CDR3 runs 16 residues. In germline, CDR1 is KGHSH, CDR2 LQKENI. The chain's CDR3 is CASSPPAGTAYNEQFF. Full variable domain (outside the CDR3, taken from reference TRBV18 and TRBJ2-1): NAGVMQNPRHLVRRRGQEARLRCSPMKGHSHVYWYRQLPEEGLKFMVYLQKENIIDESGMPKERFSAEFPKEGPSILRIQQVVRGDSAAYFCASSPPAGTAYNEQFFGPGTRLTVL.

CDR3 region: CSVEEGERRDSNQPQHF. The V gene is TRBV29-1, the J gene TRBJ1-5; the D gene TCRdb calls, TRBD1, cannot be checked with no DNA. Germline CDR1 reads SQVTM; CDR2 reads ANQGSEA. This CDR3 has 17 amino acids.

The rearrangement uses TRBV27 and TRBJ2-1; the D call of TRBD1 rests on TCRdb alone, since no DNA is present to check it. Germline V CDR1 and CDR2: MNHEY, SMNVEV (reference sequence). This CDR3 has 14 residues. This chain's CDR3 is CASSGGGSYNEQFF.

The chain uses TRBV5-1 and TRBJ2-7. This CDR3 comprises 15 residues. The V gene's germline CDR1 is SGHRS and CDR2 YFSETQ. CDR3 loop: CASSLAGGATYEQYF.

J is TRBJ2-2 and V is TRBV28. The germline V gene encodes CDR1 MDHEN and CDR2 SYDVKM. The CDR3 is 16 residues long. The CDR3 sequence is CASSPQRTANTGELFF.

The J gene is TRBJ2-3, the V gene TRBV7-3; TCRdb proposes TRBD1, but this gene call is untestable without DNA. Looked up from germline, CDR1 is SGHTA and CDR2 is FQGTGA. The CDR3 has 18 residues. CDR3: CASSLIHEPGASTDTQYF.

This chain joins TRBV4-2 and TRBJ1-1; the TCRdb D gene call, TRBD1, has no DNA to confirm it. The V gene's germline CDR1 is LGHNA and CDR2 YNFKEQ. The CDR3 length is 16 residues. CDR3 residues: CASSHARGTMNTEAFF.

This chain uses TRBV19 with TRBJ2-1. Germline values: CDR1 LNHDA, CDR2 SQIVND (reference sequence). The CDR3 sequence is 12 residues long. The CDR3 region is CASSPGWDEQFF.

This chain uses TRBV11-2 with TRBJ2-1; the D call of TRBD2 rests on TCRdb alone, since no DNA is present to check it. CDR1 and CDR2 (germline): SGHAT, FQNNGV. There are 15 residues in the CDR3. The CDR3 here is CASRLAGAPLDEQFF. The complete variable domain, with remaining parts taken from reference TRBV11-2 and TRBJ2-1, reads EAGVAQSPRYKIIEKRQSVAFWCNPISGHATLYWYQQILGQGPKLLIQFQNNGVVDDSQLPKDRFSAERLKGVDSTLKIQPAKLEDSAVYLCASRLAGAPLDEQFFGPGTRLTVL.

V gene TRBV6-6 combines with J gene TRBJ1-1; TCRdb outputs TRBD1, but without DNA this stays unchecked. The germline gives CDR1 MNHNY, CDR2 SVGAGI (reference sequence). The CDR3 is 14 amino acids. This CDR3 is CASSYGGLVTEAFF.

The rearrangement uses TRBV28 and TRBJ2-5; TCRdb's D call of TRBD1 is untestable without DNA. Germline CDR1 is MDHEN and CDR2 is SYDVKM. The CDR3 consists of 14 residues. The CDR3 spells CASSLGGREETQYF. Supplemented by reference TRBV28 and TRBJ2-5, the full variable domain reads DVKVTQSSRYLVKRTGEKVFLECVQDMDHENMFWYRQDPGLGLRLIYFSYDVKMKEKGDIPEGYSVSREKKERFSLILESASTNQTSMYLCASSLGGREETQYFGPGTRLLVL.